This T cell receptor (beta chain) was recovered during a study of T-cell reconstitution after alpha-beta-depleted transplantation in children. Findings and caveats of the study: Diversity and T-cell counts at one year after transplant derived mostly from new T cells. Reports say that about two months after transplant, the alpha-beta T cells came out of several hundred graft clones that had expanded. Surviving recipient T cells and thymic progenitors accounted for the high day-60 TCRbeta diversity observed in some patients.

Unique molecular identifiers were used to barcode this TCRbeta library. TCRdb re-derived calls from the PCR reads in MiXCR, one entry per CDR3 protein. Seen here are 300,000 or so distinct CDR3 sequences, more than 20% observed once, and the top ten hold approximately 11%. Comment on this clonotype: What it recognizes is unknown.

Looked up from germline, CDR1 is LGHDT and CDR2 is YNNKEL (reference sequence). This CDR3 is built from 15 residues. V trimming: 2 bases; J trimming: 4 bases; junction bases outside the gene matches: 8. The TCR was taken from a male patient younger than 18 who had a stem cell transplant for acute lymphoblastic leukemia, so the T cells may come from the graft donor. The sequencing here drew on PBMCs, mostly from graft donor cells, taken 180 days after TCRalphabeta/CD19-depleted stem cell transplant. The rearrangement joins TRBV3-1 to TRBJ2-7; 7 nucleotides agree with TRBD1. For the CDR3, the DNA is TGTGCCAGCAGCCAATCCGGGACAGAAGTGTACGAGCAGTACTTC. The encoded protein is CASSQSGTEVYEQYF.